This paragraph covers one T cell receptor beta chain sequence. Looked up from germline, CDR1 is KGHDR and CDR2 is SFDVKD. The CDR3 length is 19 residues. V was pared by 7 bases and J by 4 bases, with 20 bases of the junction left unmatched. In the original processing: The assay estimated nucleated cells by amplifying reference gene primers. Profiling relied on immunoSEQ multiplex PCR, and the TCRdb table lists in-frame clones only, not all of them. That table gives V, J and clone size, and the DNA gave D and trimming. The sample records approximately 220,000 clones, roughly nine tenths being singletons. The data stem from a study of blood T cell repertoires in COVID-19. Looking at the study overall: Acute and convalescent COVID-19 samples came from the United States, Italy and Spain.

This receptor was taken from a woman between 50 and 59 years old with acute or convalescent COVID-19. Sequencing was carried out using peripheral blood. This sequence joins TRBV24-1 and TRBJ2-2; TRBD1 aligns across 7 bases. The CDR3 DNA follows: TGTGCCACCAGGCCGGGCCCGGGACAGTTAGCAGGAAGCACCGGGGAGCTGTTTTTT. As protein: CATRPGPGQLAGSTGELFF.